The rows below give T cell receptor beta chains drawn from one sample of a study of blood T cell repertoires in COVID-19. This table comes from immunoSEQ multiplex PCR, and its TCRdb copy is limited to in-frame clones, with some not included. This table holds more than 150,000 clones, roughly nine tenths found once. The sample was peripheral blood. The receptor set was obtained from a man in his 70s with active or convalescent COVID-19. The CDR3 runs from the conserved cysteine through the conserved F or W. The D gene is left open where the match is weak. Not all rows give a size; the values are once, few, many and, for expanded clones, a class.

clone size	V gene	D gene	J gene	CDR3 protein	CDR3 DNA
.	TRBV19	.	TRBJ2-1	CASSIKAASSYNEQFF	TGTGCCAGTAGTATAAAGGCGGCTAGCTCCTACAATGAGCAGTTCTTC
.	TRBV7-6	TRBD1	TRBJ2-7	CASSGRTGNFEQYF	TGTGCCAGCAGCGGACGGACAGGGAACTTCGAGCAGTACTTC
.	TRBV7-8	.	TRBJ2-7	CASSSYRSHEQYF	TGTGCCAGCAGCTCCTACAGGAGCCACGAGCAGTACTTC
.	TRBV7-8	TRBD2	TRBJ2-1	CASSPRGVSGGTHNEQFF	TGTGCCAGCAGCCCGAGGGGTGTTAGCGGGGGGACGCACAATGAGCAGTTCTTC
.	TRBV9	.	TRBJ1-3	CASSVKSRGSGNTIYF	TGTGCCAGCAGCGTAAAGAGTAGGGGCTCTGGAAACACCATATATTTT
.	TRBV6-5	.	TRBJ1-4	CASSRYGATNEKLFF	TGTGCCAGCAGCCGGTACGGAGCAACTAATGAAAAACTGTTTTTT
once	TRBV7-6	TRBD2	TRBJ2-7	CASSLRGGASGGSSYEQYF	TGTGCCAGCAGCTTACGCGGTGGGGCTAGCGGGGGTAGCTCCTACGAGCAGTACTTC
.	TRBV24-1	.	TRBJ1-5	CATSRGGVNQPQHF	TGTGCCACCAGTCGGGGGGGAGTCAATCAGCCCCAGCATTTT
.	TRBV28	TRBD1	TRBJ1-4	CASSSGQGNEKLFF	TGTGCCAGCAGTTCAGGACAGGGAAATGAAAAACTGTTTTTT
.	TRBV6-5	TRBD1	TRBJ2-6	CASSRDSSGANVLTF	TGTGCCAGCAGTCGGGACAGCTCTGGGGCCAACGTCCTGACTTTC
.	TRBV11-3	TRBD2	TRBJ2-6	CASSRGGTGANVLTF	TGTGCCAGCAGCCGGGGGGGGACTGGGGCCAACGTCCTGACTTTC
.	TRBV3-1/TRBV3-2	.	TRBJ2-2	CASSQVDYGTFNTGELFF	TGTGCCAGCAGCCAAGTTGACTACGGGACTTTTAACACCGGGGAGCTGTTTTTT
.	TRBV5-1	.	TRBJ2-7	CASSARTSSDEQYF	TGCGCCAGCAGCGCAAGGACATCTTCGGACGAGCAGTACTTC
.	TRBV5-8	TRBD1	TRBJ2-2	CASSRYRGLSTGELFF	TGTGCCAGCAGCCGATACAGGGGGCTCAGCACCGGGGAGCTGTTTTTT
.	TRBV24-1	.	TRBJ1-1	CATSDGGGWNTEAFF	TGTGCCACCAGTGATGGAGGAGGGTGGAACACTGAAGCTTTCTTT
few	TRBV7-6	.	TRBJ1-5	CASSLAPPGDSNQPQHF	TGTGCCAGCAGCTTAGCTCCGCCGGGAGATAGCAATCAGCCCCAGCATTTT
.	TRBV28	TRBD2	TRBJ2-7	CASILSGSPYEQYF	TGTGCCAGCATCCTTAGCGGGAGTCCCTACGAGCAGTACTTC
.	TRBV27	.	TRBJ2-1	CASSFRGPLYNEQFF	TGTGCCAGCAGTTTCAGGGGCCCCCTCTACAATGAGCAGTTCTTC
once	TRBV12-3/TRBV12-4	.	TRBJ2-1	CASTPWTQHEQFF	TGTGCCAGCACCCCGTGGACTCAACATGAGCAGTTCTTC
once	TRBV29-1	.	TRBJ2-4	CSVEEVVLKAKNIQYF	TGCAGCGTTGAAGAGGTAGTATTAAAAGCCAAAAACATTCAGTACTTC
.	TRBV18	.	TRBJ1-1	CASSRDKYTEAFF	TGTGCCAGCTCACGGGACAAGTACACTGAAGCTTTCTTT
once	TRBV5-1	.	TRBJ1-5	CASSLGTGGNQPQHF	TGCGCCAGCAGCTTGGGGACCGGGGGCAATCAGCCCCAGCATTTT
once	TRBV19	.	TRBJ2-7	CASTKNLQGLGSEQYF	TGTGCCAGCACCAAAAATTTACAGGGTTTAGGTTCGGAGCAGTACTTC
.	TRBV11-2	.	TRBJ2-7	CASSLLARSYEQYF	TGTGCCAGCAGCTTATTGGCGAGGAGCTACGAGCAGTACTTC
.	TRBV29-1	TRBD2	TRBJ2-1	CSVVPETSGYNEQFF	TGCAGCGTTGTCCCAGAGACTAGCGGATACAATGAGCAGTTCTTC
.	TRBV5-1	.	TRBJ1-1	CASSSSPTGILPEAFF	TGCGCCAGCAGCTCAAGCCCAACAGGGATCCTCCCTGAAGCTTTCTTT
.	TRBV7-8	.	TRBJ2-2	CASSLGRRAGELFF	TGTGCCAGCAGCTTAGGACGGCGGGCCGGGGAGCTGTTTTTT
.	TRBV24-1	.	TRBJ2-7	CATSDSGTKYEQYF	TGTGCCACCAGTGATTCCGGGACAAAATACGAGCAGTACTTC
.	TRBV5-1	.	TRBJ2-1	CASSWRFNEQFF	TGCGCCAGCAGCTGGAGGTTCAATGAGCAGTTCTTC
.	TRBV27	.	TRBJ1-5	CASRLSGTPSNQPQHF	TGTGCCAGCAGGTTGTCCGGGACACCCAGCAATCAGCCCCAGCATTTT
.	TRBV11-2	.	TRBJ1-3	CASSPLTSGNTIYF	TGTGCCAGCAGCCCTTTGACATCTGGAAACACCATATATTTT
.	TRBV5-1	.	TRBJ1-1	CASSNDRMNTEAFF	TGCGCCAGCAGCAATGACAGAATGAACACTGAAGCTTTCTTT
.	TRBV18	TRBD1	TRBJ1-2	CASSLTPGQGGGYTF	TGTGCCAGCTCCCTCACACCGGGACAGGGCGGCGGCTACACCTTC
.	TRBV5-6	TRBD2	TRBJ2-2	CASSTTTSGGTTGELFF	TGTGCCAGCAGCACAACGACTAGCGGGGGGACTACCGGGGAGCTGTTTTTT
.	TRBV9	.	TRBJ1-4	CASSVVPGRNEKLFF	TGTGCCAGCAGCGTAGTCCCAGGGCGTAATGAAAAACTGTTTTTT
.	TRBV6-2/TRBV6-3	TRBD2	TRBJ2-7	CASSPLAGGHEQYF	TGTGCCAGCAGTCCACTAGCGGGAGGGCACGAGCAGTACTTC
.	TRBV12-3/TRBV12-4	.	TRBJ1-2	CASSFGTIGYTF	TGTGCCAGCAGCTTCGGGACAATTGGCTACACCTTC